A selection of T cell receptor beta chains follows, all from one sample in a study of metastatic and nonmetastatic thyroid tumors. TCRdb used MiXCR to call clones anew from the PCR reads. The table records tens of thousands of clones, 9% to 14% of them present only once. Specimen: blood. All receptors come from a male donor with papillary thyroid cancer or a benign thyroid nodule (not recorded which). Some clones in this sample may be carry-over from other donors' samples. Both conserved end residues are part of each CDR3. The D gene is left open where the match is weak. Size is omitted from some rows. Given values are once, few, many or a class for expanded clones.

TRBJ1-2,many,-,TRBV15,CATSRDQGGYGYTF,TGTGCCACCAGCAGAGATCAAGGGGGCTATGGCTACACCTTC
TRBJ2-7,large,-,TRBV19,CASSSDRDRSPKQYF,TGTGCCAGTAGTAGCGACCGGGACCGATCTCCGAAGCAGTACTTC
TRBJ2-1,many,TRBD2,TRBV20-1,CSATGTSDYNEQFF,TGCAGTGCTACAGGGACTAGCGACTACAATGAGCAGTTCTTC
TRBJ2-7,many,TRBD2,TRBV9,CASSPGTSEYEQYF,TGTGCCAGCAGCCCCGGGACTAGCGAGTACGAGCAGTACTTC
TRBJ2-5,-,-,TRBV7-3,CASSSGPGETQYF,TGTGCCAGCAGTAGCGGCCCTGGGGAGACCCAGTACTTC
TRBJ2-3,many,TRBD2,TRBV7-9,CASSFLAGVRDTQYF,TGTGCCAGCAGTTTCTTGGCGGGAGTGAGAGATACGCAGTATTTT
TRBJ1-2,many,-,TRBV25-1,CASSEVGGRRGGYTF,TGTGCCAGCAGTGAAGTGGGGGGGAGGAGGGGGGGCTACACCTTC
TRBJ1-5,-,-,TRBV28,CASSTGTSYNHPQHF,TGTGCCAGCAGTACCGGGACATCCTACAATCATCCCCAGCATTTT
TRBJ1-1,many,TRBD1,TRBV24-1,CATSGTGRTEAFF,TGTGCCACCAGTGGGACAGGGCGGACTGAAGCTTTCTTT
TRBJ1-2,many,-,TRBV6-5,CASSYPDDKGGLGYTF,TGTGCCAGCAGTTACCCCGACGACAAAGGGGGGCTGGGCTACACCTTC
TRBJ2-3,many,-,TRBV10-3,CAIRGGRARSNAQYF,TGTGCCATCAGGGGTGGCCGGGCTAGGTCCAACGCGCAGTATTTT
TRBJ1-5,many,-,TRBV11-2,CASSLQGRQPQHF,TGTGCCAGCAGCTTGCAGGGTCGTCAGCCCCAGCATTTT
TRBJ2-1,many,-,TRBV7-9,CASSFGLPPYNEQFF,TGTGCCAGCAGCTTCGGACTTCCTCCCTACAATGAGCAGTTCTTC
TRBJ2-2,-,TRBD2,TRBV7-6,CASSLESSGGVTGELFF,TGTGCCAGCAGCTTAGAATCGTCGGGAGGGGTCACCGGGGAGCTGTTTTTT
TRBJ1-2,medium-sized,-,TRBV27,CASSFGMGSPYGYTF,TGTGCCAGCAGTTTTGGGATGGGGAGCCCGTATGGCTACACCTTC
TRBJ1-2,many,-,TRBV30,CAWTGRGYGYTF,TGTGCCTGGACAGGGCGCGGCTATGGCTACACCTTC
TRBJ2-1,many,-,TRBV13,CASSLGVGEQFF,TGTGCCAGCAGCTTGGGGGTTGGGGAGCAGTTCTTC
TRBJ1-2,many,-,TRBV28,CASSFLMGEGYTF,TGTGCCAGCAGTTTTCTGATGGGTGAAGGCTACACCTTC
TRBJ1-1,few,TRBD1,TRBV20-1,CSARWGQHEALF,TGCAGTGCTAGATGGGGACAGCATGAAGCTCTCTTT
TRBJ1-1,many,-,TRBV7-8,CASSLSRRGNTEAFF,TGTGCCAGCAGCTTAAGCAGGAGGGGGAACACTGAAGCTTTCTTT
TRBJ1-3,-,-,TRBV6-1,CASTHGRGGCRNTIYF,TGTGCCAGCACCCACGGCCGAGGCGGCTGTCGAAACACCATATATTTT
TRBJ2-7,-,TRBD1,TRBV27,CASSLGQGYSYEQYF,TGTGCCAGCAGTCTCGGACAGGGGTATTCCTACGAGCAGTACTTC
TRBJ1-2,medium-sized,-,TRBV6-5,CASSYSQGVYGYTF,TGTGCCAGCAGTTACTCCCAGGGTGTCTATGGCTACACCTTC
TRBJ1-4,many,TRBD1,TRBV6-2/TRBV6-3,CASRQTSGTGGEKLFF,TGTGCCAGCAGACAAACCTCCGGGACAGGAGGAGAAAAACTGTTTTTT
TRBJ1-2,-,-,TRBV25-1,CASIDGPLGGTSYGYTF,TGTGCCAGCATTGACGGCCCCCTCGGGGGGACCTCCTATGGCTACACCTTC
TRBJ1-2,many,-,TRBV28,CASSSPRGYYGYTF,TGTGCCAGCAGCTCTCCCAGGGGTTACTATGGCTACACCTTC
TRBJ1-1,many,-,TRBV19,CASSIGGDTEAFF,TGTGCCAGTAGTATAGGAGGTGACACTGAAGCTTTCTTT
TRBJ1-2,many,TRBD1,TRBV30,CARNGGTGNNYGYTF,TGTGCCCGGAACGGCGGGACAGGGAATAACTATGGCTACACCTTC
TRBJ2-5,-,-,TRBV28,CASSSGYRGHRGETQYF,TGTGCCAGCAGTTCTGGTTATCGCGGACATAGGGGGGAGACCCAGTACTTC
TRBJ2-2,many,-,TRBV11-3,CASSFFGGELFF,TGTGCCAGCAGCTTCTTCGGCGGGGAGCTGTTTTTT
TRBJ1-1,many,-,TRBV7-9,CATGLNTEAFF,TGTGCTACCGGCCTTAACACTGAAGCTTTCTTT
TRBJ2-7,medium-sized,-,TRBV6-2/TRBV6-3,CASTQEVDEQYF,TGTGCCAGCACTCAGGAGGTGGACGAGCAGTACTTC
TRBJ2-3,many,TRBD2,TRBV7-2,CASSKLAGSDTQYF,TGTGCCAGCAGCAAACTAGCGGGTTCAGATACGCAGTATTTT
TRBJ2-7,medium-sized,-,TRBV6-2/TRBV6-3,CASRDDTGDSYEQYF,TGTGCCAGCAGGGATGACACCGGAGACTCCTACGAGCAGTACTTC
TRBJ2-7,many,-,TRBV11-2,CASSRTATYEQYF,TGTGCCAGCAGCCGGACTGCTACCTACGAGCAGTACTTC
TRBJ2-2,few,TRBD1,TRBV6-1,CATKNLGTAANTGELFF,TGTGCCACCAAGAACCTAGGGACAGCTGCGAACACCGGGGAGCTGTTTTTT